The source of this T cell receptor (beta chain) is a study of chemoradiotherapy in HPV16-positive cancers. Overall study findings and caveats: Only two HPV16-positive patients supplied the functional HPV-specificity definition. Non-HPV-specific T cells did not expand in tumors during treatment, whereas candidate HPV-specific clones and E7-related motifs did.

With regard to this clone: Its antigen is unknown.

TCRdb keeps only in-frame clones here, not all; method: immunoSEQ multiplex PCR. Of about 15,000 clones listed, roughly 73% are singletons. The receptor's source is a human donor with HPV-associated anogenital cancer. The sample was acquired from a patient who underwent chemoradiotherapy.

CDR3 DNA: TGTGCCTGGACTGTAGGGGCCTATGGCTACACCTTC. Translation gives CAWTVGAYGYTF. The V call is TRBV30, the J call TRBJ1-2; D is possibly TRBD1 (5 bases). The germline gives CDR1 GTSNPN, CDR2 SVGIG (reference sequence). This CDR3 is 12 amino acids long. Trimming removed 4 bases from V and 4 bases from J, with 10 bases in between.